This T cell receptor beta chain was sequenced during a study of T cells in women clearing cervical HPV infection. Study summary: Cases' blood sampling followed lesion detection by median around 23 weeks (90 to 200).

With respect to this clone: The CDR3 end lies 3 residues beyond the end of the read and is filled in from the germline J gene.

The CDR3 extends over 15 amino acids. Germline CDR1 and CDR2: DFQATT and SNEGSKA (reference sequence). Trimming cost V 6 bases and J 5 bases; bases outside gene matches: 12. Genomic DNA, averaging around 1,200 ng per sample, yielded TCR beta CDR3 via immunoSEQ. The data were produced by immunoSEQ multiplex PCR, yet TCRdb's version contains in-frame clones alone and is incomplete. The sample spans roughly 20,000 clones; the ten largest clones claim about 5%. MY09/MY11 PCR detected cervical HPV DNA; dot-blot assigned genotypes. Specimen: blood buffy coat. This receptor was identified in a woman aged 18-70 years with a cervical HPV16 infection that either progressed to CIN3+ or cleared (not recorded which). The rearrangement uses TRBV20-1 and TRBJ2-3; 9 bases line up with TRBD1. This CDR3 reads CSAPPGTGLKDTQYF. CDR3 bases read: TGCAGTGCCCCCCCCGGGACAGGGCTTAAAGATACG.